This T cell receptor (beta chain) was recorded in a study of T cell responses to AZD1222 COVID-19 vaccine. Study summary: Doses given second, at about 4 or about 12 weeks, were pooled.

Trimming took off 1 base at V and 0 bases at J, with 6 bases between the two ends. The CDR3 consists of 14 residues. CDR1 and CDR2 from the germline V gene are MNHNS and SASEGT. Here immunoSEQ multiplex PCR was the method, and the copy in TCRdb shows in-frame clones only, minus some. The table has about 120,000 clones, 70% to 90% seen once. This receptor was identified in an adult in good health. Source: peripheral blood, taken on day 0 of AZD1222 vaccination. The chain carries TRBV6-1 and TRBJ1-1; D unresolved. The CDR3 reads CASSEGWMNTEAFF. The DNA for the CDR3 is TGTGCCAGCAGTGAAGGTTGGATGAACACTGAAGCTTTCTTT.